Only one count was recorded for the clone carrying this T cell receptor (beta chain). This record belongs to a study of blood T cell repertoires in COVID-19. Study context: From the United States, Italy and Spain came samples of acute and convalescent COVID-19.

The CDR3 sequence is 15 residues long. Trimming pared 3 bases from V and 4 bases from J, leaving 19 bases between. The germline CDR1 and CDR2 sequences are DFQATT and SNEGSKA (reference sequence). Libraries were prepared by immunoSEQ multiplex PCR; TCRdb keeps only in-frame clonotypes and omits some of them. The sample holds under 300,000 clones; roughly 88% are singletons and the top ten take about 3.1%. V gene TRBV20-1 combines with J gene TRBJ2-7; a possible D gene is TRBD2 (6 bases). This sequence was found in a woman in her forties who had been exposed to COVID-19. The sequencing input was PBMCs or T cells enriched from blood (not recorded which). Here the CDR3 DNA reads TGCAGTGCTAGTCACGGGACTGCGGTCTCTTACGAGCAGTACTTC. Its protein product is CSASHGTAVSYEQYF.